Sequencing of this T cell receptor beta chain was carried out in a study of T cell responses to AZD1222 COVID-19 vaccine. This clone appeared once. Method: immunoSEQ multiplex PCR; TCRdb's copy keeps in-frame clones and lacks some. The sample has roughly 200,000 clones, 90% to 95% seen once. The CDR3 spans 15 residues. V gave up 3 bases and J gave up 2 bases, with 12 bases separating them. The germline V gene has CDR1 MNHEY and CDR2 SVGAGI. This TCR came from an adult who received the MenACWY meningococcal vaccine as a control. This sequence joins TRBV6-5 and TRBJ2-3, with a possible D match to TRBD1 (5 bases). This specimen was peripheral blood, taken 28 days after the second dose of the MenACWY control vaccine. CDR3 sequence: CASSYGQHFTDTQYF. DNA for the CDR3: TGTGCCAGCAGTTATGGACAACATTTCACAGATACGCAGTATTTT.